The 6 T cell receptor beta chains listed next were all sequenced from one sample in a study of T cell responses to AZD1222 COVID-19 vaccine. Using immunoSEQ multiplex PCR, the repertoire was profiled, and TCRdb retains in-frame clones only, with some absent. Found here are 110,000 or so clones, roughly 87% of them singletons; the top ten hold 5.2%. The source was peripheral blood, collected on day 0 of AZD1222 vaccination. The receptors derive from an adult in good health.

The chain combines TRBV7-9 with TRBJ1-3, with D unclear. V was clipped by 5 bases and J by 0 bases, with 5 bases between them. The CDR3 is 13 amino acids. CDR1 is SEHNR and CDR2 is FQNEAQ in the germline V gene (reference sequence). CDR3 in DNA: TGTGCCAGCAGCCCGAGCTCTGGAAACACCATATATTTT. This gives the protein CASSPSSGNTIYF.

The rearrangement links TRBV18 to TRBJ2-7; 8 bases line up with TRBD2. With 6 bases clipped from V and 3 bases from J, the junction kept 4 bases outside the gene matches. Looked up from germline, CDR1 is KGHSH and CDR2 is LQKENI. The CDR3 loop spans 13 amino acids. In DNA, the CDR3 is TGTGCCAGCTCGCTAACTAGCGGCTACGAGCAGTACTTC. Protein: CASSLTSGYEQYF.

The V call is TRBV28, the J call TRBJ2-1, with 7 bases fitting TRBD1. V lost 4 bases and J lost 12; bases outside the gene matches: 9. CDR1 is MDHEN and CDR2 is SYDVKM in the germline V gene. The CDR3 has 13 residues. CDR3 nucleotides: TGTGCCAGCAGTTCGTTACAGGGGTACAGGCAGTTCTTC. This translates into CASSSLQGYRQFF. The variable domain in full, with the rest retrieved from reference TRBV28 and TRBJ2-1, is DVKVTQSSRYLVKRTGEKVFLECVQDMDHENMFWYRQDPGLGLRLIYFSYDVKMKEKGDIPEGYSVSREKKERFSLILESASTNQTSMYLCASSSLQGYRQFFGPGTRLTVL.

The V and J genes are TRBV27 and TRBJ2-7; 8 bases match TRBD2. The CDR3 spans 15 residues. In germline, CDR1 is MNHEY, CDR2 SMNVEV (reference sequence). V gave up 3 bases and J gave up 3 bases; unmatched junction bases: 7. The CDR3 region is CASSFSSGPFYEQYF. In nucleotides, the CDR3 is TGTGCCAGCAGTTTTTCTAGCGGGCCCTTCTACGAGCAGTACTTC.

The chain joins TRBV6-2 or TRBV6-3 to TRBJ2-5; D is ambiguous. Germline loops: CDR1 MNHEY, CDR2 SVGEGT. The CDR3 loop spans 14 amino acids. Deletions cut 0 bases from V and 4 bases from J, with 9 bases between. CDR3 sequence reads: CASSYSITAETQYF. The CDR3 DNA reads as TGTGCCAGCAGTTACTCTATAACGGCAGAGACCCAGTACTTC.

This rearrangement joins TRBV28 to TRBJ1-1; 7 bases match TRBD1. CDR3 size: 15 residues. Looked up from germline, CDR1 is MDHEN and CDR2 is SYDVKM. V shed 4 bases, J shed 0 bases, and the junction held 5 bases outside the gene matches. CDR3 in amino acids: CASSSPGQMNTEAFF. The CDR3 region has the DNA TGTGCCAGCAGTTCTCCGGGACAGATGAACACTGAAGCTTTCTTT.